Below, 30 T cell receptor beta chains from the same sample are listed, as sequenced in a study of T cells in Graves' hyperthyroidism and ophthalmopathy. Amplified TCR beta CDR3 regions came from RNA transcripts. First-round RT-PCR of the TCR CDR3 relied on the HTBI primer set. TCRdb re-called the multiplex PCR reads with MiXCR, one entry per CDR3 protein. The sample includes nearly 750,000 distinct CDR3 sequences, roughly 32% seen only once; the top ten take roughly 30%. The sample was blood. These receptors came from a middle-aged woman with Graves' hyperthyroidism.

This clonotype was counted only a few times. The chain uses TRBV6-5 and TRBJ2-5; a weak D match, TRBD2 (5 bases). This CDR3 has 14 residues. Germline CDR1 and CDR2: MNHEY and SVGAGI. Trimming shortened V by 11 bases and J by 4 bases, and 20 bases separated the two germline ends. The CDR3 region is CALAWLESLETQYF. DNA for the CDR3: TGTGCCCTAGCCTGGCTAGAGAGTTTAGAGACCCAGTACTTC.

The sample holds a few counts of this clonotype. This chain uses TRBV5-1 with TRBJ2-7, with 12 nucleotides matching TRBD2. V lost 0 bases and J lost 0; bases outside the gene matches: 1. CDR3 size: 16 residues. Germline V lookup: CDR1 SGHRS, CDR2 YFSETQ. The CDR3 protein is CASSLELAGGSYEQYF. The CDR3, as DNA: TGCGCCAGCAGCTTGGAACTAGCGGGAGGCTCCTACGAGCAGTACTTC. The full variable domain, rest sourced from reference TRBV5-1 and TRBJ2-7, is KAGVTQTPRYLIKTRGQQVTLSCSPISGHRSVSWYQQTPGQGLQFLFEYFSETQRNKGNFPGRFSGRQFSNSRSEMNVSTLELGDSALYLCASSLELAGGSYEQYFGPGTRLTVT.

This clonotype was found a few times. This chain links TRBV4-3 with TRBJ1-2; possibly TRBD1 for D (6 bases). Germline CDR1 and CDR2: LGHNA and YSLEER. The CDR3 runs to 14 residues. Deletions cut 0 bases from V and 5 bases from J, with 10 bases between. This CDR3 reads CASSQERTAYGYTF. The DNA for the CDR3 is TGCGCCAGCAGCCAAGAGAGGACAGCATATGGCTACACCTTC.

This clonotype was recorded at least ten times. The rearrangement uses TRBV20-1 and TRBJ1-6; D may be TRBD1 (5 bases). Trimming cost V 1 base and J 7 bases, with 14 bases left between them. Germline CDR1 and CDR2: DFQATT and SNEGSKA (reference sequence). CDR3 size: 15 residues. The chain's CDR3 is CSARVPGPGNSPLHF. The CDR3 coding sequence is TGCAGTGCTAGAGTACCGGGACCGGGCAATTCACCCCTCCACTTT.

The table lists this clonotype with a few counts. V usage is TRBV30 and J usage is TRBJ1-4, with D unresolved. Trimming removed 2 bases from V and 10 bases from J, with 8 bases in between. This CDR3 spans 11 amino acids. CDR1 and CDR2 from the germline V gene are GTSNPN and SVGIG (reference sequence). The CDR3 sequence is CAWSIGGKLFF. The CDR3 bases are TGTGCCTGGAGTATAGGAGGAAAACTGTTTTTT.

The chain uses TRBV25-1 and TRBJ2-5; D may be TRBD2 (6 bases). V was cut by 5 bases and J by 1 base, with 17 bases left in between. The CDR3 spans 16 residues. Germline V gene data show CDR1 as MGHDK and CDR2 as SYGVNS. CDR3 residues: CASSPRRRGFQETQYF. CDR3 in DNA: TGTGCCAGCAGTCCTAGGAGGAGGGGATTCCAAGAGACCCAGTACTTC.

In its sample, this clonotype was seen a few times. The rearrangement uses TRBV19 and TRBJ1-4, with a possible D match to TRBD1 (6 bases). The CDR3 has 16 amino acids. Germline values: CDR1 LNHDA, CDR2 SQIVND (reference sequence). V shed 4 bases and J shed 4 bases, with 16 bases lying between them. The CDR3 loop reads CASSTHSGQINEKLFF. The CDR3 DNA sequence: TGTGCCAGTAGTACACATTCCGGACAGATTAATGAAAAACTGTTTTTT. Full variable domain (missing parts from reference TRBV19 and TRBJ1-4): DGGITQSPKYLFRKEGQNVTLSCEQNLNHDAMYWYRQDPGQGLRLIYYSQIVNDFQKGDIAEGYSVSREKKESFPLTVTSAQKNPTAFYLCASSTHSGQINEKLFFGSGTQLSVL.

This clonotype occurred a few times. The J gene is TRBJ2-7, the V gene TRBV12-3 or TRBV12-4; 10 nucleotides line up with TRBD2. The J segment lost 7 bases and the V segment lost 11 bases, leaving 8 bases of the junction unmatched. CDR3 size: 12 residues. CDR3 region: CAGSGTSDEQYF. The CDR3 bases are TGTGCCGGTTCCGGGACTAGCGATGAGCAGTACTTC.

This clonotype has more than one count but fewer than ten. The chain joins TRBV29-1 to TRBJ1-2; possible D gene TRBD1, 5 bases. Germline CDR1 is SQVTM and CDR2 is ANQGSEA. This CDR3 region has 14 residues. Trimming stripped 3 bases from V and 3 bases from J, with 14 bases between. Here the CDR3 reads CSVEGDEGHYGYTF. For the CDR3, the DNA is TGCAGCGTTGAGGGGGACGAGGGTCACTATGGCTACACCTTC.

This clonotype appeared a single time. This chain links TRBV2 with TRBJ2-1; maybe TRBD2 (5 bases). Germline values: CDR1 SNHLY, CDR2 FYNNEI. Trimming removed 6 bases from V and 4 bases from J, with 13 bases in between. This CDR3 is built from 14 residues. CDR3 in amino acids: CASSYGLNYNEQFF. The CDR3 DNA reads as TGTGCCAGCAGCTACGGACTGAATTACAATGAGCAGTTCTTC. Full variable domain (outside the CDR3, taken from reference TRBV2 and TRBJ2-1): EPEVTQTPSHQVTQMGQEVILRCVPISNHLYFYWYRQILGQKVEFLVSFYNNEISEKSEIFDDQFSVERPDGSNFTLKIRSTKLEDSAMYFCASSYGLNYNEQFFGPGTRLTVL.

The chain links TRBV4-3 to TRBJ1-5; D gene uncertain. The ends were cut back, 1 base at V and 8 bases at J, with 12 bases in the middle. CDR1 and CDR2 (germline): LGHNA, YSLEER. The CDR3 contains 14 residues. The CDR3 loop reads CASSQVRGVEPQHF. The CDR3 DNA reads TGCGCCAGCAGCCAAGTACGCGGGGTTGAGCCCCAGCATTTT.

As to this clonotype: This may be a read error: a much more frequent sequence differs by one nucleotide. The genes are TRBV5-1 and TRBJ1-2; the match to TRBD1 covers 7 bases. Germline V gives CDR1 SGHRS, CDR2 YFSETQ. The CDR3 is 15 residues long. The CDR3 sequence: CASSFDRDHAYGCTF. The DNA of the CDR3 is TGCGCCAGCAGCTTTGACAGGGACCATGCTTATGGCTGCACCTTC.

The table lists this clonotype with a few counts. The CDR3 DNA reads as TGTGCCAGCAGCCGTAGACTAGCGGGAACCGGGGAGCTGTTTTTT. Protein product: CASSRRLAGTGELFF. The V gene is TRBV14, the J gene TRBJ2-2; 11 nucleotides line up with TRBD2. Trimming at V came to 4 bases and at J to 5 bases, leaving 3 bases not matched to a gene. The CDR3 is made up of 15 amino acids. The V gene's germline CDR1 is SGHDN and CDR2 FVKESK.

This chain uses TRBV12-3 or TRBV12-4 with TRBJ1-1; maybe TRBD1 (5 bases). This CDR3 has 13 amino acids. V lost 5 bases and J 8 bases, leaving 15 bases between the germline ends. The CDR3 region has the DNA TGTGCCAGCAGTCCGTCGGGACCGCGCGAAGCTTTCTTT. This gives the protein CASSPSGPREAFF.

Concerning this clonotype itself: Possible read error: a much larger clone is one base away. This chain joins TRBV10-3 and TRBJ2-2; maybe TRBD2 (5 bases). The CDR3 consists of 15 residues. Germline V gene data show CDR1 as ENHRY and CDR2 as SYGVKD. CDR3 residues: CAISGKDSNTGELYF. The CDR3 nucleotides are TGTGCCATCAGTGGGAAAGACTCGAACACCGGGGAGCTGTATTTT.

This clonotype was seen many times. V and J are TRBV20-1 and TRBJ2-5, with D perhaps TRBD2 (6 bases). Germline V gene sequence: CDR1 DFQATT, CDR2 SNEGSKA (reference sequence). Between the trimmed V and J ends, which lost 6 bases and 3 bases, there was a span of 14 bases. The CDR3 totals 13 residues. CDR3 region: CSAARGWEETQYF. The CDR3 coding sequence is TGCAGTGCCGCCCGGGGGTGGGAAGAGACCCAGTACTTC.

V usage is TRBV6-4 and J usage is TRBJ2-7, with D tentatively TRBD1 (6 bases). Germline lookup yields CDR1 MRHNA and CDR2 SNTAGT. V lost 8 bases, J lost 1 base, and 15 bases lay in between. The CDR3 sequence is 14 residues long. The CDR3 region has the DNA TGTGCCAGCGAGAGACAGGACGGGTCCTACGAGCAGTACTTC. Encoded protein: CASERQDGSYEQYF.

This clonotype was counted at least ten times. The chain links TRBV12-3 or TRBV12-4 to TRBJ1-2; D possibly corresponds to TRBD1 (5 bases). This CDR3 has 13 amino acids. Trimming shortened V by 6 bases and J by 2 bases, and 10 bases separated the two germline ends. In DNA form, the CDR3 reads TGTGCCAGCAGCTTGGGGGGGAACTATGGCTACACCTTC. This translates into CASSLGGNYGYTF.

The chain uses TRBV5-1 and TRBJ1-2; D gene uncertain. The CDR3 is made up of 14 amino acids. The V end was cut by 1 base, the J end by 5 bases, with 12 bases between. Germline CDR1 SGHRS, CDR2 YFSETQ. CDR3 residues: CASSLSWQDYGYTF. The CDR3 DNA sequence: TGCGCCAGCAGCTTGAGCTGGCAGGATTATGGCTACACCTTC. The complete variable domain, with remaining parts taken from reference TRBV5-1 and TRBJ1-2, reads KAGVTQTPRYLIKTRGQQVTLSCSPISGHRSVSWYQQTPGQGLQFLFEYFSETQRNKGNFPGRFSGRQFSNSRSEMNVSTLELGDSALYLCASSLSWQDYGYTFGSGTRLTVV.

This chain links TRBV20-1 with TRBJ1-1; 10 nucleotides align to TRBD1. The CDR3 runs to 11 residues. V lost 5 bases to trimming and J lost 9 bases; unmatched junction nucleotides: 3. CDR1 is DFQATT and CDR2 is SNEGSKA in the germline V gene (reference sequence). The CDR3 coding sequence is TGCAGTGCTTCGGACAGGGGGAAAGCTTTCTTT. Translating it yields CSASDRGKAFF.

Comment on this clonotype: At one end, the junction sequence differs from germline, possibly due to a read error. The chain combines TRBV20-1 with TRBJ1-5, with unresolved D. The CDR3 covers 12 residues. CDR1 is DFQATT, CDR2 SNEGSKA, per germline (reference sequence). In DNA form, the CDR3 reads TGCAGTGCTAGTGGAGGGAATCAGTCCCAGCATTTT. This gives the protein CSASGGNQSQHF.

In its sample, this clonotype was seen many times. This rearrangement joins TRBV20-1 to TRBJ1-5; 8 bases map to TRBD1. J lost 16 bases, V lost 0 bases, and 14 bases had no gene match. This CDR3 region has 14 residues. The germline V gene has CDR1 DFQATT and CDR2 SNEGSKA (reference sequence). CDR3 sequence: CSARDLGQGFSVHF. CDR3 sequence (DNA): TGCAGTGCTAGAGATCTCGGACAGGGTTTTTCTGTACATTTT.

This clonotype was seen many times. This sequence joins TRBV7-9 and TRBJ1-3; maybe TRBD1 (5 bases). This CDR3 is built from 11 residues. Germline V CDR1 and CDR2: SEHNR, FQNEAQ (reference sequence). Trimming removed 5 bases from V and 9 bases from J, with 8 bases in between. As DNA, the CDR3 is TGTGCCAGCAGCCTCGGGGGCACCATATATTTT. Its translation is CASSLGGTIYF.

This clonotype was seen a few times. This chain links TRBV6-5 with TRBJ1-2, with 8 bases identical to TRBD1. Germline V gene sequence: CDR1 MNHEY, CDR2 SVGAGI. The CDR3 spans 15 residues. V dropped 7 bases and J dropped 4; count of bases not matched to a gene: 11. CDR3 amino acids: CASNPGGGEIYGYTF. As DNA, the CDR3 is TGTGCCAGCAACCCAGGGGGCGGCGAGATCTATGGCTACACCTTC.

J is TRBJ2-7 and V is TRBV4-1; 8 bases line up with TRBD2. V lost 4 bases and J lost 0; bases outside the gene matches: 8. CDR1 MGHRA and CDR2 YSYEKL come from the germline V gene. The CDR3 runs to 16 residues. The CDR3 protein is CASSRGIAGSSYEQYF. In DNA form, the CDR3 reads TGCGCCAGCAGCCGTGGAATAGCGGGGAGCTCCTACGAGCAGTACTTC.

This clonotype was seen a few times. The chain links TRBV20-1 to TRBJ2-7; TRBD1 is a possible D gene (5 bases). The V end was cut by 1 base, the J end by 2 bases, with 9 bases between. Per germline, CDR1 DFQATT and CDR2 SNEGSKA (reference sequence). CDR3 length: 13 amino acids. The CDR3 here is CSARGQSTYEQYF. The CDR3 DNA follows: TGCAGTGCTAGAGGACAGAGTACCTACGAGCAGTACTTC.

The genes are TRBV4-3 and TRBJ1-2, with D possibly being TRBD1 (5 bases). V was trimmed by 0 bases and J by 4 bases, leaving 12 bases between them. The germline gives CDR1 LGHNA, CDR2 YSLEER. This CDR3 has 15 residues. CDR3 residues: CASSQEPGWGYGYTF. The DNA for the CDR3 is TGCGCCAGCAGCCAAGAGCCAGGGTGGGGCTATGGCTACACCTTC.

V is TRBV4-3 and J is TRBJ1-5; D not certain. The V gene's germline CDR1 is LGHNA and CDR2 YSLEER. CDR3 length: 15 amino acids. Trimming took off 4 bases at V and 1 base at J, with 11 bases between the two ends. The CDR3, as DNA: TGCGCCAGCAGCCGGGCTCGGGCGAGCAATCAGCCCCAGCATTTT. The encoded protein is CASSRARASNQPQHF.

J is TRBJ2-5 and V is TRBV2, with 9 bases lining up with TRBD1. V trimming: 11 bases; J trimming: 4 bases; junction bases outside the gene matches: 11. The CDR3 sequence is 14 residues long. Per germline, CDR1 SNHLY and CDR2 FYNNEI. The CDR3 DNA is TGTGCCTGTAAAAGGACAGGGGATGGAGAGACCCAGTACTTC. Translated, it gives CACKRTGDGETQYF.

CDR3 loop: CASSQHMVRELGYEQYF. The CDR3 DNA is TGCGCCAGCAGCCAACATATGGTGCGGGAGCTTGGCTACGAGCAGTACTTC. The chain joins TRBV4-1 to TRBJ2-7; 7 bases map to TRBD2. Germline V gene data show CDR1 as MGHRA and CDR2 as YSYEKL. The CDR3 has 17 residues. Losses at the gene ends were 2 bases for V and 3 bases for J; bases not matched to a gene: 13.